Given below is one TCR beta chain in context. The assay was immunoSEQ multiplex PCR, and TCRdb's table has in-frame clones only and misses some. The sample yields approximately 220,000 clones, approximately 86% seen once. V lost 9 bases to trimming and J lost 4 bases; unmatched junction nucleotides: 6. The germline CDR1 and CDR2 sequences are MDHEN and SYDVKM. The CDR3 runs to 14 residues. This sample stems from a study of blood T cell repertoires in COVID-19. This TCR was recovered from a man aged 55 to 69 with acute or convalescent COVID-19. This chain uses TRBV28 with TRBJ2-1; 10 bases map to TRBD2. Sequencing was done on a sample of peripheral blood. The chain's CDR3 is CASWASGGYNEQFF. The CDR3 DNA reads as TGTGCCAGTTGGGCTAGCGGGGGTTACAATGAGCAGTTCTTC.